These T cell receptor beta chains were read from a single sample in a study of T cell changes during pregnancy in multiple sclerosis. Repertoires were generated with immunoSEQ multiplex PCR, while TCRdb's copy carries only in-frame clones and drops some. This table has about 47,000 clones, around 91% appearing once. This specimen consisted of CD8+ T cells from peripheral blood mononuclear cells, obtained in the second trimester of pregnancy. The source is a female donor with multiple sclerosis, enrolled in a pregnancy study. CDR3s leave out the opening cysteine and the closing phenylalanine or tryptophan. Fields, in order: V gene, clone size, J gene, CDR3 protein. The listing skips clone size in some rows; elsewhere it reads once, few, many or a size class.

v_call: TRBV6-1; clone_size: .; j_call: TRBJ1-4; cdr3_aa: ASSEGGRGVYEKLF
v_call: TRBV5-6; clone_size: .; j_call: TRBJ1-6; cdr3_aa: ASSYLTGGSYNSPLH
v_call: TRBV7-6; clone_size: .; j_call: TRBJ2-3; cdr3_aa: ASSPMTATSQDTQY
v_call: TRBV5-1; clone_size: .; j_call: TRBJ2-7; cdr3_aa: ASSLAGKSSYEQY
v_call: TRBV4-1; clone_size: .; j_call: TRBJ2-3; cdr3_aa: ASSQEQDPTQY
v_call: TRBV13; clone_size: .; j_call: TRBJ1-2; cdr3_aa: ASSLKETSLYGYT
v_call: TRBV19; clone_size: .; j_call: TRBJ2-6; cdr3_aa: ASSILETAISGANVLT
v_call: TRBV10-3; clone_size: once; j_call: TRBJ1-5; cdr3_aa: AISEWLATDSNQPQH
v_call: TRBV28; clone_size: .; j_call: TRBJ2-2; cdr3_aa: ASSPDSTGELF
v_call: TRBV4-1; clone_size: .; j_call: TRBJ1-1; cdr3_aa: ASSQVTGFTPNTEAF
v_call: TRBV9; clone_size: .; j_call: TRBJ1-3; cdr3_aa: ASSGSGSGNTIY
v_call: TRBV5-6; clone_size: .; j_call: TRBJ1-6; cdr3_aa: ASSPQVSNSPLH
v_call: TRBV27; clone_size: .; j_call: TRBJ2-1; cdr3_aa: ASSSLADGYNEQF
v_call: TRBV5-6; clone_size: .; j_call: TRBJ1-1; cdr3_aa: ASSLAWGPPDTEAF
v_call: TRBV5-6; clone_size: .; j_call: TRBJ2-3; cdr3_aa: ASSQDSYSTDTQY
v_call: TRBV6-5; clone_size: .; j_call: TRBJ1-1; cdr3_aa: ASSYSNREFEAF
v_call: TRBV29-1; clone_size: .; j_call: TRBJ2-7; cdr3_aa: SVTSPGTGLTEQY
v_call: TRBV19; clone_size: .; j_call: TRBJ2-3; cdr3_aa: ASSIDAGVTDTQY
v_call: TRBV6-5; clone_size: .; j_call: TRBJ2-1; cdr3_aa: ASSYGGSYNEQF
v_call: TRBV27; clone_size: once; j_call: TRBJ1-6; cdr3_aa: ASTDGTGETSPLH
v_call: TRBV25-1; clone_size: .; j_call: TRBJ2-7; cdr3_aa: ASSGTTTYEQY
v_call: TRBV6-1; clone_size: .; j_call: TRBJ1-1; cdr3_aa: ASRISTGNTEAF
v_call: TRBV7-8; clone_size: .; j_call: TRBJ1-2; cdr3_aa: ASSLAIGRGLSYGYT
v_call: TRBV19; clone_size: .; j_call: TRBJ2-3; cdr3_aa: ASSISGEITDTQY
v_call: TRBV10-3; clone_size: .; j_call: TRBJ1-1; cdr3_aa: AISGQSNTEAF
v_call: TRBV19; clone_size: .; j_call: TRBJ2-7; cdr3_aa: ASRKELAGDFEQY
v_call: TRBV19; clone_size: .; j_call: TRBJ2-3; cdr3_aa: ASRLLNTDTQY
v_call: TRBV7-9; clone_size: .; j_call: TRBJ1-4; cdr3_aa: ASSFSGGEKLF
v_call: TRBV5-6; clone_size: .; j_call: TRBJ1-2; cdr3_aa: ASSTRGQGGYGYT
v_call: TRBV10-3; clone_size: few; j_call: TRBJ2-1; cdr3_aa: AISEQGLSSYNEQF
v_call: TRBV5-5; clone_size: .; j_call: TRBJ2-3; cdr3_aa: ASMVFFGGGDTDTQY
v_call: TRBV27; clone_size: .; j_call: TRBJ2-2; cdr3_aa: ASSSTGGVKPGELF
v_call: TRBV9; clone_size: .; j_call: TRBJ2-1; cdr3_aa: ASSASPSGYNEQF
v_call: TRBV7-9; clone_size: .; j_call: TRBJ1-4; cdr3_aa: ASSLPQGVGEKLF
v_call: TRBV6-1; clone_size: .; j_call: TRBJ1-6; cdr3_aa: ASNGQGDNSPLH
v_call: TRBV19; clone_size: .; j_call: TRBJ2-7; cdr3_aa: ASSIQNTYEQY
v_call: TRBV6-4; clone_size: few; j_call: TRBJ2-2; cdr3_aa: ASIVRGNTGELF
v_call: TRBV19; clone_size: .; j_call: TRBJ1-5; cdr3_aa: ASTKQGAQPQH
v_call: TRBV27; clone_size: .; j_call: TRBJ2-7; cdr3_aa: ASSSGQFYEQY
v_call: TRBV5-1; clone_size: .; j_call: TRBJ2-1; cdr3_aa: ASSPGLAGESYNEQF